A selection of T cell receptor beta chains follows, all from one sample in a study of OX40 agonist ivuxolimab in advanced cancers. Sequencing was performed with immunoSEQ multiplex PCR; in TCRdb, only in-frame clones are kept and a portion is missing. The sample gives roughly 92,000 clones, roughly nine tenths of which show up once; about 1.3% is in the top ten. This material consisted of CD4+ or CD8+ T cells sorted from blood, taken in a trial of the OX40 agonist ivuxolimab. The receptor source for this set is an adult with an advanced solid tumor such as melanoma, head and neck, liver or kidney cancer. Both conserved end residues are part of each CDR3. D genes are given only for firm matches. Rows give clone size only sometimes, using once, few, many, or a class for an expanded clone.

TRBV28	.	TRBJ1-2	12	.	TGTGCCAGCAGCACGGCTCTCTATGGCTACACCTTC	CASSTALYGYTF
TRBV18	TRBD1	TRBJ1-2	15	.	TGTGCCAGCTCACCAGAGGACAGGGTGGGCTATGGCTACACCTTC	CASSPEDRVGYGYTF
TRBV2	.	TRBJ2-7	13	.	TGTGCCAGCAGTGAAGCATTAGCTTCCGAGCAGTACTTC	CASSEALASEQYF
TRBV9	.	TRBJ2-1	17	.	TGTGCCAGCAGCCCGAGGGGGGGAGGAGATATCTACAATGAGCAGTTCTTC	CASSPRGGGDIYNEQFF
TRBV7-6	.	TRBJ2-3	12	.	TGTGCCAGCAGCTTATTGTTTAATACGCAGTATTTT	CASSLLFNTQYF
TRBV2	.	TRBJ2-5	13	few	TGTGCCAGCAGTGTGCGGGGTCAAGAGACCCAGTACTTC	CASSVRGQETQYF
TRBV19	.	TRBJ1-2	16	.	TGTGCCAGTAGTATAGATCTATTGAGGGGGACCTATGGCTACACCTTC	CASSIDLLRGTYGYTF
TRBV6-5	.	TRBJ2-1	14	.	TGTGCCAGCACCGCTCCAGGGGCCTACAATGAGCAGTTCTTC	CASTAPGAYNEQFF
TRBV19	.	TRBJ2-1	13	.	TGTGCCAGTAGTATCTCCAGCACCAATGAGCAGTTCTTC	CASSISSTNEQFF
TRBV5-5	TRBD2	TRBJ2-3	16	.	TGTGCCAGCAGCTCCGGGACTAGCGGGGTAGTCGATACGCAGTATTTT	CASSSGTSGVVDTQYF
TRBV5-6	.	TRBJ1-2	13	.	TGTGCCAGCAAAGCGGCAGGGGTATTGGGCTACACCTTC	CASKAAGVLGYTF
TRBV5-5	.	TRBJ2-7	15	.	TGTGCCAGCCGAATTGGGGGTGGTGACTCCTACGAGCAGTACTTC	CASRIGGGDSYEQYF
TRBV11-2	.	TRBJ2-3	16	.	TGTGCCAGCAGCTTAGATCAAGGACGGTCCACAGATACGCAGTATTTT	CASSLDQGRSTDTQYF
TRBV19	.	TRBJ1-5	16	.	TGTGCCAGCACTAATACGATGCCGCCAAGAGGTCAGCCCCAGCATTTT	CASTNTMPPRGQPQHF
TRBV30	.	TRBJ2-1	14	.	TGTGCCTGTCCCCGCGGGTCAGGGTTCAATGAGCAGTTCTTC	CACPRGSGFNEQFF
TRBV19	.	TRBJ2-7	14	.	TGTGCCAGTAGTGCAGGAATTCAAGGCTACGAGCAGTACTTC	CASSAGIQGYEQYF
TRBV7-3	.	TRBJ2-3	13	few	TGTGCCAGCAGCTTTGAGCGGGCAGATACGCAGTATTTT	CASSFERADTQYF
TRBV5-4	TRBD2	TRBJ2-2	16	.	TGTGCCAGCAGCTTCAGGCTAGCGGGGGCCGAGGGGTGGCTGTTTTTT	CASSFRLAGAEGWLFF
TRBV9	.	TRBJ2-2	13	.	TGTGCCAGCAGCGTAGGCCGTGGCGGGGAGCTGTTTTTT	CASSVGRGGELFF
TRBV13	TRBD2	TRBJ2-1	16	.	TGTGCCAGCAGTCCTAGCGGGGGCTATACCTACAATGAGCAGTTCTTC	CASSPSGGYTYNEQFF
TRBV6-6	.	TRBJ1-2	13	.	TGTGCCAGCAGTCTTGAGGGAAGCGGTGGCTACACCTTC	CASSLEGSGGYTF
TRBV9	.	TRBJ2-3	13	.	TGTGCCAGCAGCGAGCCCTGGACAGATACGCAGTATTTT	CASSEPWTDTQYF
TRBV5-5	.	TRBJ1-6	16	.	TGTGCCAGCAGCCCCCCCGGGGACCCCTATAATTCACCCCTCCACTTT	CASSPPGDPYNSPLHF
TRBV27	TRBD1	TRBJ2-5	15	.	TGTGCCAGCAGCGCAACGACAGGGGACCGAGAGACCCAGTACTTC	CASSATTGDRETQYF
TRBV5-4	TRBD1	TRBJ2-3	16	.	TGTGCCAGCAGCTCCAGACAGGGGGCCGACACAGATACGCAGTATTTT	CASSSRQGADTDTQYF
TRBV7-3	TRBD2	TRBJ2-7	15	.	TGTGCCAGCAGCTTAGAAGCGGGAGGCCCCTACGAGCAGTACTTC	CASSLEAGGPYEQYF
TRBV5-1	.	TRBJ1-1	12	.	TGCGCCAGCAGCTTCTCAAACACTGAAGCTTTCTTT	CASSFSNTEAFF
TRBV9	.	TRBJ1-2	16	.	TGTGCCAGCAGCGTGACCCTAGGGGGAACAAACTATGGCTACACCTTC	CASSVTLGGTNYGYTF
TRBV29-1	.	TRBJ2-5	13	.	TGCAGCGTTGGGGGTGGGGGCCAAGAGACCCAGTACTTC	CSVGGGGQETQYF
TRBV28	.	TRBJ2-2	16	.	TGTGCCAGCAGGCCTACAGACAACGCGAACACCGGGGAGCTGTTTTTT	CASRPTDNANTGELFF
TRBV28	TRBD2	TRBJ2-7	13	.	TGTGCCAGCGGGGAGGCTAGCGGTTACGAGCAGTACTTC	CASGEASGYEQYF
TRBV7-9	TRBD1	TRBJ1-5	14	few	TGTGCCAGCAGCAGACAGGGAAGCGACCAGCCCCAGCATTTT	CASSRQGSDQPQHF
TRBV9	TRBD1	TRBJ1-1	13	.	TGTGCCAGCAGAGAGACAGGGGACACTGAAGCTTTCTTT	CASRETGDTEAFF
TRBV9	TRBD1	TRBJ2-5	16	.	TGTGCCAGCAGCGTTCAGGACAGGGGCGGTCAAGAGACCCAGTACTTC	CASSVQDRGGQETQYF
TRBV7-3	TRBD2	TRBJ2-5	15	.	TGTGCCAGCAGCTATGGCGGGGGGGCCGGAGAGACCCAGTACTTC	CASSYGGGAGETQYF
TRBV14	TRBD1	TRBJ1-2	16	.	TGTGCCAGCAGCCCCCGGACAGGGGTTAATTTAGGTGGCTACACCTTC	CASSPRTGVNLGGYTF
TRBV2	.	TRBJ2-3	12	.	TGTGCCAGCAGCGGACAGTTTGATACGCAGTATTTT	CASSGQFDTQYF
TRBV7-9	.	TRBJ1-2	16	once	TGTGCCAGCAGCTCTCTCGAAGCTTGGAGGGTCTATGGCTACACCTTC	CASSSLEAWRVYGYTF
TRBV11-2	.	TRBJ2-7	15	.	TGTGCCAGCAGCTCCAATCCCGGACAGTTTTACGAGCAGTACTTC	CASSSNPGQFYEQYF
TRBV9	TRBD1	TRBJ1-1	17	.	TGTGCCAGCAGCCGGGGACAGGGGATCATATTGAACACTGAAGCTTTCTTT	CASSRGQGIILNTEAFF
TRBV19	TRBD1	TRBJ1-1	15	.	TGTGCCAGTAGTAGTGGACAGGGTCGGGGCACTGAAGCTTTCTTT	CASSSGQGRGTEAFF
TRBV25-1	.	TRBJ1-4	16	few	TGTGCCAGCGAATCATCGACGGGCCGGAGGTACGAAAAACTGTTTTTT	CASESSTGRRYEKLFF
TRBV10-3	TRBD1	TRBJ2-3	15	.	TGTGCCATCACCGTTGGACAGGGGGCTGCAGATACGCAGTATTTT	CAITVGQGAADTQYF
TRBV29-1	TRBD1	TRBJ1-2	13	.	TGCAGCGTAGGGACAGGTACTAACCATGGCTACACCTTC	CSVGTGTNHGYTF
TRBV12-5	.	TRBJ2-3	13	once	TGTGCTAGTGGTTTTGGGGGCACAGATACGCAGTATTTT	CASGFGGTDTQYF
TRBV7-8	.	TRBJ1-2	16	.	TGTGCCAGCAGCTTAGAACGGCCTAGGGTTAACTATGGCTACACCTTC	CASSLERPRVNYGYTF
TRBV11-3	TRBD1	TRBJ2-1	15	.	TGTGCCAGCAGCTTAGGGACAGGGGGGATTAATGAGCAGTTCTTC	CASSLGTGGINEQFF
TRBV7-9	TRBD2	TRBJ2-1	15	.	TGTGCCAGCAGCTTAAGCTCCCGACGGGGGGGTGAGCAGTTCTTC	CASSLSSRRGGEQFF
TRBV11-3	.	TRBJ1-4	13	.	TGTGCCAGCAGCTTAAGGAGTGGTGAAAAACTGTTTTTT	CASSLRSGEKLFF
TRBV5-1	.	TRBJ2-1	15	.	TGCGCCAGCAGCCCACCCCTCGGCAGGAACAATGAGCAGTTCTTC	CASSPPLGRNNEQFF
TRBV7-2	.	TRBJ2-3	15	.	TGTGCCAGCAGCTTAAGGCGCTTGCGCGGGGCTACGCAGTATTTT	CASSLRRLRGATQYF
TRBV12-5	TRBD2	TRBJ2-3	16	.	TGTGCTAGTGCCCCCCTACTAGCGGGGCCCCACGATACGCAGTATTTT	CASAPLLAGPHDTQYF
TRBV11-3	.	TRBJ2-3	11	.	TGTGCCAGCAGCTTAGGGGGTACGCAGTATTTT	CASSLGGTQYF
TRBV9	TRBD1	TRBJ1-4	15	.	TGTGCCAGCAGCGTCGGACAGGGAGAAAATGAAAAACTGTTTTTT	CASSVGQGENEKLFF
TRBV29-1	.	TRBJ2-3	11	.	TGCAGCGCCACCACCGGACCGCTGAAGTATTTT	CSATTGPLKYF
TRBV6-5	.	TRBJ1-2	15	.	TGTGCCAGCAGTTACTCCCAGGGGAGAGGGGAAGGCTACACCTTC	CASSYSQGRGEGYTF
TRBV15	TRBD1	TRBJ2-6	19	.	TGTGCCACCAGCAGATACCAGACAGGGGGTAATTCTGGGGCCAACGTCCTGACTTTC	CATSRYQTGGNSGANVLTF
TRBV11-2	TRBD1	TRBJ1-5	15	once	TGTGCCAGCAGCTTAGCAGGGGGTCGCAATCAGCCCCAGCATTTT	CASSLAGGRNQPQHF
TRBV5-1	.	TRBJ1-4	15	.	TGCGCCAGCAGCTTGGGTGGCACCATGGGAGAAAAACTGTTTTTT	CASSLGGTMGEKLFF